This TCR beta chain stems from a study of neoadjuvant nivolumab and ipilimumab in lung cancer. General study results and limits: Pretherapy blood TCR richness correlated positively with resected tumor richness. Compared with tumor-adjacent uninvolved lung, resected tumors showed greater richness and clonality.

Germline CDR1 reads KGHSH; CDR2 reads LQKENI. The J segment lost 1 base and the V segment lost 3 bases, leaving 8 bases of the junction unmatched. The CDR3 loop spans 16 amino acids. Comments on this clone: No antigen is known for it.

The protocol was immunoSEQ multiplex PCR, while the TCRdb copy is restricted to in-frame clones and leaves out a portion. The repertoire holds about 20,000 clones, around 80% seen once, with over 6% in the top ten. The rearrangement links TRBV18 to TRBJ2-7; 8 bases fit TRBD1. The receptor's source is an adult with non-small cell lung cancer. The sequencing here drew on tumor tissue, taken after neoadjuvant nivolumab, alone or with ipilimumab, at or shortly before surgery. The CDR3: CASSPIRGRNSYEQYF. The CDR3 region has the DNA TGTGCCAGCTCACCCATCAGGGGGCGGAATTCCTACGAGCAGTACTTC.